One T cell receptor beta chain is described in this entry. Antigen unknown. The data were obtained in a study of tumor and adjacent non-tumor tissue in lung cancer. At the level of the study: Patients comprised 12 adenocarcinoma, 2 squamous cell carcinoma and 1 small cell lung cancer.

The template was RNA from unsorted bulk tissue. A modified ARM-PCR protocol with three rounds of nested PCR amplified TCRbeta. TCRdb called the multiplex PCR reads again in MiXCR, with one record for every CDR3 protein. Found here are 70,000 to 90,000 distinct CDR3 sequences, 60% to 80% of them singletons; the top ten hold approximately 12%. Points from the study as a whole: Top 100 clones took a larger repertoire share in normal lung.

This receptor was identified in a woman aged 50 to 60 with non-small cell lung cancer. Input material: lung tumor tissue.

In DNA form, the CDR3 reads TGTGCCAGTAGCATCGGGATAGGCTGCACCTACGAGCAGTACTTC. Its protein product is CASSIGIGCTYEQYF. This chain uses TRBV11-2 with TRBJ2-7; TRBD2 might be the D (5 bases). The CDR3 totals 15 residues. CDR1 and CDR2 (germline): SGHAT, FQNNGV. Trimming removed 9 bases at V and 2 bases at J, with 20 bases between.